This TCR beta chain was profiled in a study of naive and memory T cell subsets. There are a few counts of this clonotype. The target antigen is unknown. General study findings and limits: Naive repertoires, especially CD8, held a few larger clonotypes, possibly memory cells re-expressing CD45RA.

Germline V gives CDR1 SGHRS, CDR2 YFSETQ. The CDR3 loop spans 17 amino acids. Trimming took 1 base from V and 2 from J; bases not matched to a gene: 9. Both TRBC1 and TRBC2 were covered by a beta constant-region primer of two equimolar oligonucleotides. The ligated cDNA underwent four PCR rounds using SP2 and nested alpha and beta constant-region primers. Via MiXCR, TCRdb re-called the UMI-ligation and nested PCR reads, giving one row per CDR3 protein. The sample carries 150,000 or so distinct CDR3 sequences, 22% recorded once. This sequence joins TRBV5-1 and TRBJ2-7; 10 bases match TRBD1. Source material: naive CD4+ T cells from blood. This TCR derives from a human donor in good health. Here the CDR3 DNA reads TGCGCCAGCAGCTTGAGTGTCCGGACAGGGGGAACCTACGAGCAGTACTTC. Protein sequence: CASSLSVRTGGTYEQYF.